This TCR beta chain was recovered during a study of OX40 agonist ivuxolimab in advanced cancers. Deletions cut 4 bases from V and 8 bases from J, with 15 bases between. The CDR3 loop spans 14 amino acids. Looked up from germline, CDR1 is SGHDT and CDR2 is YYEEEE. The repertoire was sequenced with immunoSEQ multiplex PCR; TCRdb's copy has only in-frame clones and lacks some. The table records roughly 35,000 clones, approximately 80% of them present only once. The sample consisted of CD4+ or CD8+ T cells sorted from blood, taken in a trial of the OX40 agonist ivuxolimab. The source of this sequence is an adult with an advanced solid tumor such as melanoma, head and neck, liver or kidney cancer. The chain recombines TRBV5-6 with TRBJ1-4; D may be TRBD1 (6 bases). For the CDR3, the DNA is TGTGCCAGCAGCCCGGATGGGGGGCGGGAAAAACTGTTTTTT. This sequence encodes CASSPDGGREKLFF.